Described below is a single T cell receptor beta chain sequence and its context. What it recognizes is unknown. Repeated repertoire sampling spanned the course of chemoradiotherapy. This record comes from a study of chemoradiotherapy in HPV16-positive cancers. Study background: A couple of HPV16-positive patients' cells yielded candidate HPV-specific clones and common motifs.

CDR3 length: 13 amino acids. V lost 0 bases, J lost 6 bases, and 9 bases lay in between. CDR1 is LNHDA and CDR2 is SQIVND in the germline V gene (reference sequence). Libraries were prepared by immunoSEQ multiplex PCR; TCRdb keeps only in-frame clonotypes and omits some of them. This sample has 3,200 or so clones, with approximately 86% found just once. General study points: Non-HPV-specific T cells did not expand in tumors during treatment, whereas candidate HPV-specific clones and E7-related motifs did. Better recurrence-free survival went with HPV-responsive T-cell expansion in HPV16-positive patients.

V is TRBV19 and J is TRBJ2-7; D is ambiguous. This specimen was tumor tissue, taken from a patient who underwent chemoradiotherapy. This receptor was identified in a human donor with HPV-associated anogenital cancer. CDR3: CASSIEGFGEQYF. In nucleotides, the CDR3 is TGTGCCAGTAGTATAGAGGGTTTTGGCGAGCAGTACTTC. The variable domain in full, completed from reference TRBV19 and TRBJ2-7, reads DGGITQSPKYLFRKEGQNVTLSCEQNLNHDAMYWYRQDPGQGLRLIYYSQIVNDFQKGDIAEGYSVSREKKESFPLTVTSAQKNPTAFYLCASSIEGFGEQYFGPGTRLTVT.